This T cell receptor beta chain was observed in a study of CD8 T cells in ankylosing spondylitis (dated by TCRdb to 2017 to 2019). At the level of the whole study: T cell receptor beta repertoires were profiled in healthy donors and ankylosing spondylitis patients so that disease-linked TCR variants could be found. In total, the full study cohort was made up of roughly 110 healthy donors and 25 ankylosing spondylitis patients. Peripheral blood samples were taken, and synovial fluid was additionally collected from ankylosing spondylitis patients.

General study outcomes and caveats: Significant enrichment of the disease-linked clones was reported in matched synovial fluid samples from ankylosing spondylitis patients. Some of the motif variants had been reported before in the synovial fluid and blood of reactive arthritis patients, a finding that suggests common disease-initiation mechanisms. The disease-linked clones showed a CD8+ phenotype and occurred at relatively low frequencies in peripheral blood. A TCR beta motif made up of seven or eight highly homologous amino acid variants appeared to be characteristic of blood from ankylosing spondylitis patients.

TCRdb lists the instrument as Illumina HiSeq 2500. TCR beta libraries were prepared by quantitative 5'-RACE with molecular barcodes. As for how the authors treated the data: A new computational method, built on a probabilistic model of VDJ rearrangement, was used to identify disease-linked TCR variants. TCRdb trimmed the raw reads at Q25, called clones with MiXCR and kept productive beta chains. Rows are unified per CDR3 protein, each entry keeping the most common DNA and genes. TCRdb's processing, not the study's, gives the V and J calls here. Here the sample has approximately 220,000 distinct CDR3 sequences; approximately 24% occur a single time. Of the sample, approximately 6.6% is held by the ten largest clones. This clonotype was observed at least ten times. The specificity of this receptor is unknown. One base away there is no much larger clone; base qualities are not given. Sequencing input: blood, either unsorted or a sorted T cell fraction (not recorded which). The TCR originated in a male donor with ankylosing spondylitis or in good health (not recorded which).

Here the CDR3 is given as CSARSQGASSYNEQFF. The sequenced DNA: TGCAGTGCTAGGTCCCAGGGCGCCAGCTCCTACAATGAGCAGTTCTTC. The sequence joins TRBV20-1 to TRBJ2-1; possibly the D gene is TRBD1, per 5 matching bases. The trim is 3 bases for V and 0 bases for J, with a gap of 15 bases between the germline ends. CDR3 length: 16 amino acids, cysteine to phenylalanine. The retained sequence is limited to the CDR3, 48 bases, with the frame set at the first base. CDR1 and CDR2 were assigned from the germline V gene (reference sequence) as DFQATT and SNEGSKA.